Below, 32 T cell receptor beta chains from the same sample are listed, as sequenced in a study of molecular identifiers for immune sequencing clone quantification. TCRdb re-called the PCR reads through MiXCR, storing one row per CDR3 protein. The sample has 65,000 or so distinct CDR3 sequences; 15% to 20% are singletons. Sequenced input: naive CD8+ T cells from blood, with Jurkat cell RNA spiked in. Indicated subset: FACS-sorted CD8+CD4-CCR7+CD45RA+ naive T cells. The receptor source for this set is a human donor in good health. Some libraries in this study had Jurkat cell RNA spiked in.

There are many counts of this clonotype. The gene calls are TRBV29-1 and TRBJ2-7, with 7 bases aligning to TRBD2. CDR1 and CDR2 from the germline V gene are SQVTM and ANQGSEA. Germline trimming cut 4 bases from V and 0 bases from J; bases unmatched to any gene: 3. The CDR3 has 13 residues. The CDR3 bases are TGCAGCGTTGGCGGGGGAAGCTCCTACGAGCAGTACTTC. This encodes CSVGGGSSYEQYF.

This clonotype has at least ten counts. The V and J genes are TRBV27 and TRBJ1-5; D may be TRBD1 (6 bases). The CDR3 is 14 amino acids. Germline V CDR1 and CDR2: MNHEY, SMNVEV (reference sequence). V lost 3 bases, J lost 5 bases, and 11 bases lay in between. The CDR3 sequence: CASSFNQGYQPQHF. CDR3 nucleotide sequence: TGTGCCAGCAGTTTCAACCAGGGGTATCAGCCCCAGCATTTT.

This clonotype was detected a few times. The rearrangement links TRBV7-3 to TRBJ2-7; TRBD2 aligns across 8 bases. Trimming took 3 bases from V and 2 from J; bases not matched to a gene: 6. CDR1 SGHTA and CDR2 FQGTGA come from the germline V gene. CDR3 length: 15 amino acids. Written as DNA, the CDR3 is TGTGCCAGCAGCTTGAACACGGGACTAGCCTACGAGCAGTACTTC. Residues: CASSLNTGLAYEQYF.

This clonotype has ten or more counts. The chain links TRBV14 to TRBJ2-5; D uncertain. This CDR3 is built from 13 residues. Germline V gene sequence: CDR1 SGHDN, CDR2 FVKESK. Deletions cut 4 bases from V and 1 base from J, with 7 bases between. The CDR3 loop is CASSRMSQETQYF. DNA of the CDR3: TGTGCCAGCAGCCGTATGAGCCAAGAGACCCAGTACTTC.

This clonotype was detected ten times or more. V usage is TRBV10-3 and J usage is TRBJ2-7; a possible D gene is TRBD1 (6 bases). This CDR3 has 15 residues. Trimming took off 6 bases at V and 1 base at J, with 16 bases between the two ends. Germline V CDR1 and CDR2: ENHRY, SYGVKD. The CDR3 DNA is TGTGCCATCAGCGGCTCCCCCGGGACATCCTACGAGCAGTACTTC. Its protein is CAISGSPGTSYEQYF.

This clonotype has ten or more counts. The V gene is TRBV7-9, the J gene TRBJ2-2; the D is unclear. Germline CDR1 reads SEHNR; CDR2 reads FQNEAQ (reference sequence). The CDR3 has 11 amino acids. Between the trimmed V and J ends, which lost 5 bases and 4 bases, there was a span of 2 bases. The CDR3 DNA sequence: TGTGCCAGCAGCCCCACCGGGGAGCTGTTTTTT. Translation gives CASSPTGELFF.

V gene TRBV27 combines with J gene TRBJ2-7; D is possibly TRBD2 (5 bases). V lost 8 bases to trimming and J lost 3 bases, with 23 bases between them. This CDR3 is 16 amino acids long. Germline V gene lookup returns CDR1 MNHEY and CDR2 SMNVEV (reference sequence). DNA of the CDR3: TGTGCCAGCGAGACTACCAAACCCGAGGGCATCTACGAGCAGTACTTC. This encodes CASETTKPEGIYEQYF.

This clonotype was seen only a few times. V is TRBV5-1 and J is TRBJ2-7; 15 bases are a match to TRBD2. CDR1 is SGHRS, CDR2 YFSETQ, per germline. The CDR3 consists of 15 residues. V shed 4 bases, J shed 6 bases, and the junction held 5 bases outside the gene matches. The CDR3 here is CASSDGLAGGGEQYF. For the CDR3, the DNA is TGCGCCAGCAGCGACGGACTAGCGGGAGGGGGCGAGCAGTACTTC.

The table lists this clonotype with a few counts. The V gene is TRBV27, the J gene TRBJ2-7; a weak D match, TRBD2 (6 bases). V lost 8 bases and J 4 bases, leaving 18 bases between the germline ends. Germline V CDR1 and CDR2: MNHEY, SMNVEV (reference sequence). The CDR3 runs to 14 residues. The CDR3: CASGATSLGYEQYF. The CDR3 nucleotides read TGTGCCAGCGGTGCGACTAGTCTTGGGTACGAGCAGTACTTC.

This clonotype was seen only a few times. The V and J genes are TRBV7-8 and TRBJ2-3; D is possibly TRBD2 (5 bases). V gave up 4 bases and J gave up 8 bases, with 25 bases separating them. The CDR3 is 17 residues long. Germline lookup yields CDR1 SGHVS and CDR2 FQNEAQ. The CDR3 sequence: CASSSSELGLRGATQYF. CDR3 in DNA: TGTGCCAGCAGCTCCAGCGAACTAGGGTTACGGGGTGCTACGCAGTATTTT.

As to this clonotype: A single base separates this from a much larger clone, so it may be a read error. This chain joins TRBV24-1 and TRBJ2-5; 11 positions match TRBD1. Per germline, CDR1 KGHDR and CDR2 SFDVKD. The CDR3 loop spans 14 amino acids. The V gene end was trimmed by 8 bases and the J gene end by 2 bases; junction bases not matched to a gene: 3. The CDR3 nucleotides are TGTGCCACCAACGGGACAGGGGGTCAAGAGACCCAGTACTTC. As protein: CATNGTGGQETQYF.

In the case of this clonotype: Possible read error: a much larger clone is one base away. This chain connects TRBV19 to TRBJ1-5; D not resolved. CDR1 is LNHDA, CDR2 SQIVND, per germline (reference sequence). The CDR3 extends over 13 amino acids. The V and J ends lost 4 bases and 7 bases respectively, with 11 bases between them. CDR3 nucleotides: TGTGCCAGTAGTACGAACGCGTGGCAGCCCCAGCATTTT. Its protein is CASSTNAWQPQHF.

This clonotype was seen many times. The rearrangement joins TRBV7-8 to TRBJ2-3; 8 bases line up with TRBD2. V was pared by 10 bases and J by 2 bases, with 11 bases of the junction left unmatched. This CDR3 has 15 amino acids. From germline, CDR1 is SGHVS and CDR2 FQNEAQ. DNA for the CDR3: TGTGCCACCTGGGGGCTAGCGGGTATCACAGATACGCAGTATTTT. Translation: CATWGLAGITDTQYF.

This clonotype was counted a few times. A read error may be the cause here, since a much bigger clone is one base away. The chain employs TRBV29-1 and TRBJ1-1; no firm D call. This CDR3 has 12 amino acids. Germline-derived CDR1 and CDR2 are SQVTM and ANQGSEA. This CDR3 reads CSATDLNTDAFF. CDR3 coding DNA: TGCAGCGCTACCGACTTGAACACTGACGCTTTCTTT.

A note on this clonotype: This may come from a read error, since a much larger clone is one base off. The chain links TRBV29-1 to TRBJ1-1; 10 positions agree with TRBD1. The CDR3 is 12 amino acids. Germline V gene lookup returns CDR1 SQVTM and CDR2 ANQGSEA. The J segment lost 8 bases and the V segment lost 4 bases, leaving 4 bases of the junction unmatched. The CDR3 coding sequence is TGCAGCGTTGCCGGGACAGGGGTGGAAGCTTTCTTT. It translates to CSVAGTGVEAFF.

Comments on this clonotype: This may be a read error, as it is one base from a much larger clone. This chain links TRBV6-5 with TRBJ2-3; D gene unclear. Trimming cost V 3 bases and J 4 bases, with 14 bases left between them. Germline lookup yields CDR1 MNHEY and CDR2 SVGAGI. This CDR3 contains 15 residues. The CDR3: CASSYDGIGADTQYF. The CDR3 DNA sequence: TGTGCCAGCAGTTATGATGGGATTGGCGCAGATACGCAGTATTTT.

The sample holds many counts of this clonotype. The CDR3 DNA follows: TGTGCCAGCAGTTTCAGGACAGGGGGGGACGAGCAGTACTTC. Protein sequence: CASSFRTGGDEQYF. This chain connects TRBV12-3 or TRBV12-4 to TRBJ2-7, with 10 bases matching TRBD1. Unmatched junction bases numbered 4, after V lost 3 bases and J lost 5 bases. The length of the CDR3 is 14 residues.

In its sample, this clonotype was seen many times. This chain connects TRBV20-1 to TRBJ2-4, with D unclear. Germline V CDR1 and CDR2: DFQATT, SNEGSKA (reference sequence). This CDR3 comprises 13 residues. The V gene lost 1 base and the J gene lost 3 bases, with 7 bases spanning the gap. CDR3 sequence (DNA): TGCAGTGCTAGAGTAAGCGACAAAAACATTCAGTACTTC. Residues: CSARVSDKNIQYF.

In this sample, this clonotype turned up many times. The chain combines TRBV11-2 with TRBJ2-7; 9 bases match TRBD1. This CDR3 comprises 14 residues. V lost 7 bases, J lost 5 bases, and 9 bases stayed unmatched. CDR1 is SGHAT and CDR2 is FQNNGV in the germline V gene. The CDR3 DNA reads TGTGCCAGCAACCCACCGGGACAGGGTAACGAGCAGTACTTC. Protein sequence: CASNPPGQGNEQYF.

This clonotype has only a few counts. This may be a read error: a much more frequent sequence differs by one nucleotide. V is TRBV27 and J is TRBJ2-7; D uncertain. Germline CDR1 is MNHEY and CDR2 is SMNVEV (reference sequence). This CDR3 contains 14 residues. CDR3 region: CASSLVGLSYGQYF. In DNA, the CDR3 is TGTGCCAGCAGTTTGGTTGGTCTGTCCTACGGGCAGTACTTC.

This clonotype was observed many times. V and J are TRBV7-3 and TRBJ2-3; no firm D call. Trimming took 3 bases from V and 0 from J, leaving 10 bases between them. The germline V gene has CDR1 SGHTA and CDR2 FQGTGA. The CDR3 covers 15 residues. The CDR3 region has the DNA TGTGCCAGCAGCTTTCTACTATCTAGCACAGATACGCAGTATTTT. It encodes CASSFLLSSTDTQYF.

The table lists this clonotype with many counts. This chain joins TRBV7-8 and TRBJ2-1; D is possibly TRBD2 (6 bases). CDR1 SGHVS and CDR2 FQNEAQ come from the germline V gene. V was pared by 3 bases and J by 2 bases, with 17 bases between. This CDR3 has 17 residues. The CDR3 coding sequence is TGTGCCAGCAGCTTTGTTGGGGGGAGCCCCCCCTACAATGAGCAGTTCTTC. Protein sequence: CASSFVGGSPPYNEQFF.

The gene calls are TRBV24-1 and TRBJ2-2, with 7 bases fitting TRBD1. The CDR3 spans 13 residues. V shed 10 bases, J shed 7 bases, and the junction held 8 bases outside the gene matches. In germline, CDR1 is KGHDR, CDR2 SFDVKD. The CDR3 loop is CATSSTGLGELFF. In nucleotides, the CDR3 is TGTGCCACATCCTCGACAGGGCTCGGGGAGCTGTTTTTT.

Notes on this clonotype: Since a much larger clone is just one base distant, this may be a read error. As the CDR3 is not closed by the conserved phenylalanine or tryptophan, this likely results from a read error. The rearrangement links TRBV12-3 or TRBV12-4 to TRBJ2-1; 10 bases line up with TRBD1. This CDR3 is built from 15 residues. V lost 5 bases and J lost 8; bases outside the gene matches: 9. The CDR3: CASSDRDRGIHEQFS. The CDR3 nucleotides are TGTGCCAGCAGTGACCGGGACAGGGGTATCCATGAGCAGTTCTCC.

This clonotype was counted many times. The chain recombines TRBV11-3 with TRBJ2-7, with TRBD1 identical over 12 bases. CDR1 and CDR2 from the germline V gene are SGHNT and YENEEA. The CDR3 loop spans 15 amino acids. V gave up 2 bases and J gave up 7 bases; unmatched junction bases: 6. In nucleotides, the CDR3 is TGTGCCAGCAGCTTATCGGGACAGGGGGCTAGAGAGCAGTACTTC. Protein: CASSLSGQGAREQYF.

This clonotype was seen more than once but under ten times. This chain joins TRBV20-1 and TRBJ2-7, with 8 bases identical to TRBD1. Germline loops: CDR1 DFQATT, CDR2 SNEGSKA (reference sequence). Germline trimming cut 2 bases from V and 7 bases from J; bases unmatched to any gene: 13. The CDR3 sequence is 15 residues long. CDR3 region: CSARRQGAGSGEQYF. The CDR3 region has the DNA TGCAGTGCTAGACGCCAGGGGGCAGGATCGGGTGAGCAGTACTTC.

With regard to this clonotype: Germline is not matched at one junction end, which may reflect a read error. The chain employs TRBV12-3 or TRBV12-4 and TRBJ2-1, with TRBD2 matching over 12 bases. The CDR3 is 15 residues long. The CDR3 loop is CTSSRLAGDAYEQFF. CDR3 DNA: TGTACCAGCAGCCGACTAGCGGGAGATGCCTATGAGCAGTTCTTC.

This clonotype was observed a handful of times. J is TRBJ2-7 and V is TRBV3-1; 10 bases agree with TRBD2. The trim removed 2 bases at V and 3 bases at J, leaving 4 bases unmatched. The CDR3 sequence is 15 residues long. In germline, CDR1 is LGHDT, CDR2 YNNKEL (reference sequence). The CDR3 DNA reads as TGTGCCAGCAGCCAACTAGCGGGAGACGTCTACGAGCAGTACTTC. Protein: CASSQLAGDVYEQYF.

Remarks on this clonotype: One base away lies a much larger clone, so this may be a sequencing read error. The genes are TRBV2 and TRBJ2-7; D is perhaps TRBD1 (5 bases). The germline V gene has CDR1 SNHLY and CDR2 FYNNEI. This CDR3 comprises 18 residues. The chain's CDR3 is CANSEYGQGLHSSYEQYF. DNA of the CDR3: TGTGCCAACAGTGAATACGGGCAGGGCCTCCACTCCTCCTACGAGCAGTACTTC.

This clonotype was found many times. V usage is TRBV7-6 and J usage is TRBJ2-7, with 10 bases lining up with TRBD2. Germline CDR1 is SGHVS and CDR2 is FNYEAQ. V lost 3 bases to trimming and J lost 3 bases; unmatched junction nucleotides: 2. CDR3 length: 14 amino acids. The CDR3 is CASSLEREGYEQYF. Written as DNA, the CDR3 is TGTGCCAGCAGCTTGGAGCGGGAGGGCTACGAGCAGTACTTC.

This clonotype has a count of ten or more. The chain has TRBV7-9 and TRBJ2-7, with D hard to call. The CDR3 length is 14 residues. Trimming removed 4 bases at V and 0 bases at J, with 10 bases between. CDR1 is SEHNR, CDR2 FQNEAQ, per germline (reference sequence). The DNA for the CDR3 is TGTGCCAGCAGCTCCTCCGTACGCTCCTACGAGCAGTACTTC. Translated, it gives CASSSSVRSYEQYF.

This clonotype has just a few counts. A much larger clone lies one base from this, so it may be a read error. The CDR3 spells CSVEDPWVGGNTGELFF. The CDR3 nucleotides are TGCAGCGTTGAAGATCCATGGGTGGGAGGGAACACCGGGGAGCTGTTTTTT. The chain carries TRBV29-1 and TRBJ2-2; D might be TRBD2 (6 bases). V lost 0 bases and J lost 1, with 15 bases in between. The CDR3 totals 17 residues. Germline V gene lookup returns CDR1 SQVTM and CDR2 ANQGSEA.